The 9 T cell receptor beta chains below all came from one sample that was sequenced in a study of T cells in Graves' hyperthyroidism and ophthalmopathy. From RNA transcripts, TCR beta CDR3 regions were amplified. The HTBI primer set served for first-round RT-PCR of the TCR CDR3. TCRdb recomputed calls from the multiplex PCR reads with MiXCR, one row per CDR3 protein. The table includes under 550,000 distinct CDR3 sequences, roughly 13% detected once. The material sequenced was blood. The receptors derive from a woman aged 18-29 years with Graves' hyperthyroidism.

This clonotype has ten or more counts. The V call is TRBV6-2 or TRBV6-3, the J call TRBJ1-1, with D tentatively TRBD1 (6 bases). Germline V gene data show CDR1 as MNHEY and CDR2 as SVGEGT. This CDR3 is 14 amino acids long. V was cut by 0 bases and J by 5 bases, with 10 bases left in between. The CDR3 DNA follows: TGTGCCAGCAGTTACTCACAGGGTGGTACTGAAGCTTTCTTT. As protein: CASSYSQGGTEAFF.

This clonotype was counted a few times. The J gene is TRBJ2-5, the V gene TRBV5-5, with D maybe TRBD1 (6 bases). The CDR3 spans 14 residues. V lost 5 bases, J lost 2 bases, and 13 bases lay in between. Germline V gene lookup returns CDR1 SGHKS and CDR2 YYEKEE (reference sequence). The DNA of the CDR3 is TGTGCCAGCAGTCGGACAGACCGACAAGAGACCCAGTACTTC. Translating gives CASSRTDRQETQYF.

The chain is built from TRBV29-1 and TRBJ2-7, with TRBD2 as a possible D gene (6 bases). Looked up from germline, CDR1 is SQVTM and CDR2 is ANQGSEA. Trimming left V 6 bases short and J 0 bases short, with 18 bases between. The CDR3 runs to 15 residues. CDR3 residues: CSVLGTGTSSYEQYF. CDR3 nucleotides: TGCAGCGTCCTCGGAACCGGGACTTCCTCCTACGAGCAGTACTTC.

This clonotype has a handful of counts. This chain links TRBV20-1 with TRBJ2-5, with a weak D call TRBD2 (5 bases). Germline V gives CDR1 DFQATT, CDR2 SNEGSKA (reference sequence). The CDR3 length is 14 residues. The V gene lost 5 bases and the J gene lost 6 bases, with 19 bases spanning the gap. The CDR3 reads CSAYMVLASQTQYF. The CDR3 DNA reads TGCAGTGCTTATATGGTTCTAGCCAGCCAGACCCAGTACTTC.

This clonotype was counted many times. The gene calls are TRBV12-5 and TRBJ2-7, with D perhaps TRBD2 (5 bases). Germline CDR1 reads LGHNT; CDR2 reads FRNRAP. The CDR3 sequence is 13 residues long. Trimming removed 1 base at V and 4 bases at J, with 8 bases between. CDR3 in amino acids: CASGLESGYEQYF. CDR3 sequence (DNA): TGTGCTAGTGGTTTGGAATCGGGGTACGAGCAGTACTTC.

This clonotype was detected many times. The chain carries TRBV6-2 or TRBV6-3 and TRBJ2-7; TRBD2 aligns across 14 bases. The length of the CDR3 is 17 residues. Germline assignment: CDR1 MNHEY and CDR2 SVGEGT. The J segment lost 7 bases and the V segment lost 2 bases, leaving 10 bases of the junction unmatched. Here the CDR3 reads CASSYEAGLAGGREQYF. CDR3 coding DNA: TGTGCCAGCAGTTACGAGGCAGGACTAGCGGGAGGCCGAGAGCAGTACTTC.

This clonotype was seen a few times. DNA of the CDR3: TGTGCCAGCAGTTTTGGGGACAGCCGGCTCGAGCAGTACTTC. It encodes CASSFGDSRLEQYF. This rearrangement joins TRBV28 to TRBJ2-7; TRBD1 matches at 7 bases. Trimming removed 3 bases from V and 6 bases from J; junction bases left unmatched: 8. The CDR3 totals 14 residues. Germline assignment: CDR1 MDHEN and CDR2 SYDVKM.

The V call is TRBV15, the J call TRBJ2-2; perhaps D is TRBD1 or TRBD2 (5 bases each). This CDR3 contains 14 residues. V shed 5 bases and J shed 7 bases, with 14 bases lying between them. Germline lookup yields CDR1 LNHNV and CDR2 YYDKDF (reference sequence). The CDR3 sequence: CATSSGTHNGELFF. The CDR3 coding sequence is TGTGCCACCAGCTCTGGGACCCACAACGGGGAGCTGTTTTTT.

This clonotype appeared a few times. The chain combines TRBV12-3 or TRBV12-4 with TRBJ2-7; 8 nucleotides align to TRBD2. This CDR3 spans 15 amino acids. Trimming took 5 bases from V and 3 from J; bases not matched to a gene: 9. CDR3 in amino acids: CASSTLSGRVYEQYF. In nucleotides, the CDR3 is TGTGCCAGCAGTACACTCAGCGGGAGAGTCTACGAGCAGTACTTC.